Listed below are T cell receptor beta chains from one sample, sequenced in a study of blood T cell repertoires in COVID-19. Sequencing used immunoSEQ multiplex PCR; TCRdb keeps in-frame clones, though not all of them. The data contain some 330,000 clones, 80% to 95% of them singletons. The sequencing input was PBMCs or T cells enriched from blood (not recorded which). The origin of the receptors is a woman aged 25 to 45 who had recovered from COVID-19. CDR3s include the opening cysteine and the closing phenylalanine or tryptophan. Fields, in order: D gene, J gene, clone size, V gene, CDR3 DNA, CDR3 protein. The D gene is left open where the match is weak. The size entry is marked missing in some rows and otherwise reads once, few, many or a size class.

D: TRBD2
J: TRBJ2-5
size: NA
V: TRBV6-5
DNA: TGTGCCAGCGGGGGGGACGGACTTGAGACCCAGTACTTC
CDR3: CASGGDGLETQYF

D: TRBD2
J: TRBJ2-7
size: NA
V: TRBV27
DNA: TGTGCCAGCAGTTCGCCGGGACTAGCGGGGGAGCAGTACTTC
CDR3: CASSSPGLAGEQYF

D: NA
J: TRBJ2-7
size: NA
V: TRBV2
DNA: TGTGCCAGCAGTGTAGGGGTGTACGAGCAGTACTTC
CDR3: CASSVGVYEQYF

D: TRBD1
J: TRBJ2-1
size: NA
V: TRBV10-3
DNA: TGTGCCATCAAGACAGGGGGCTCCTACAATGAGCAGTTCTTC
CDR3: CAIKTGGSYNEQFF

D: TRBD1
J: TRBJ2-1
size: NA
V: TRBV7-2
DNA: TGTGCCAGCAGCTGGACAGGGCGCAATGAGCAGTTCTTC
CDR3: CASSWTGRNEQFF

D: NA
J: TRBJ2-1
size: NA
V: TRBV21-1
DNA: TGTGCCAGCAGAAAAGAGGGGTCTAGCGGGAGCCCCCAATCCCCCAAAGACAATGAGCAGTTCTTC
CDR3: CASRKEGSSGSPQSPKDNEQFF

D: TRBD2
J: TRBJ2-7
size: NA
V: TRBV28
DNA: TGTGCCAGCAGGACAGCGGGAGGGACGGACGAGCAGTACTTC
CDR3: CASRTAGGTDEQYF

D: TRBD1
J: TRBJ2-1
size: NA
V: TRBV7-2
DNA: TGTGCCAGCAGCCAGCCGGGACAGGGGATTTATGAGCAGTTCTTC
CDR3: CASSQPGQGIYEQFF

D: NA
J: TRBJ1-6
size: NA
V: TRBV4-1
DNA: TGCGCCAGCAGCCCGGGTGGGGGGGTAAAGAATTCACCCCTCCACTTT
CDR3: CASSPGGGVKNSPLHF

D: TRBD2
J: TRBJ2-1
size: NA
V: TRBV5-1
DNA: TGCGCCAGCAGCTCATCGCTAGCGGGGACCCCGGGTTCCTACAATGAGCAGTTCTTC
CDR3: CASSSSLAGTPGSYNEQFF

D: NA
J: TRBJ2-4
size: NA
V: TRBV18
DNA: TGTGCCAGCTCACCACCGGCCAGTAAAAACATTCAGTACTTC
CDR3: CASSPPASKNIQYF

D: TRBD1
J: TRBJ1-2
size: NA
V: TRBV4-1
DNA: TGCGCCAGCAGCCACCCCGGGACAGGGGTAAACTATGGCTACACCTTC
CDR3: CASSHPGTGVNYGYTF

D: NA
J: TRBJ1-2
size: NA
V: TRBV7-2
DNA: TGTGCCAGCAGCTTAGCTCAGGAGGTTGGCTACACCTTC
CDR3: CASSLAQEVGYTF

D: TRBD1
J: TRBJ1-4
size: once
V: TRBV5-8
DNA: TGTGCCAGCAGCTTATCTCCGACAGGGAGGAGTGAAAAACTGTTTTTT
CDR3: CASSLSPTGRSEKLFF

D: TRBD2
J: TRBJ2-5
size: NA
V: TRBV5-1
DNA: TGCGCCAGCAGCTTGGCGGGACTAGCGGGAGTCGGGGAGACCCAGTACTTC
CDR3: CASSLAGLAGVGETQYF